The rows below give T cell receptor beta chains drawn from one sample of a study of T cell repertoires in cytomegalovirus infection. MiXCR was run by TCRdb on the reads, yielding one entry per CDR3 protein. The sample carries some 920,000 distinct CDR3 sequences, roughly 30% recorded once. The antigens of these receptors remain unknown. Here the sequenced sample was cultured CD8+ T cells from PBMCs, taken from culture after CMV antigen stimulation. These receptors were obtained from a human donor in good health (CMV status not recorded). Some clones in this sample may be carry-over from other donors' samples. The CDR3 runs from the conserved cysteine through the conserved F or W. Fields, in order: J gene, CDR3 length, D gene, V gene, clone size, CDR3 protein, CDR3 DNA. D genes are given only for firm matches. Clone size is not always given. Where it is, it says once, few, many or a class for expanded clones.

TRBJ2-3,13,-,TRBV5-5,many,CASSGQSTDTQYF,TGTGCCAGCAGCGGACAGAGCACAGATACGCAGTATTTT
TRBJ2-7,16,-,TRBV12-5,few,CASVLPGKRSSYEQYF,TGTGCTAGTGTTCTCCCGGGGAAGAGGAGCTCCTACGAGCAGTACTTC
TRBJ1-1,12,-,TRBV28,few,CASSLARGGDFF,TGTGCCAGCAGTTTGGCCCGAGGGGGTGATTTCTTT
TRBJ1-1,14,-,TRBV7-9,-,CASRFDGGNTEAFF,TGTGCCAGCAGATTTGACGGGGGGAACACTGAAGCTTTCTTT
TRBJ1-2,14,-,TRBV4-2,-,CASSQVPGSEGYTF,TGTGCCAGCAGCCAAGTCCCGGGCTCGGAGGGCTACACCTTC
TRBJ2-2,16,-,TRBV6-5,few,CASRSPGRANTGELFF,TGTGCCAGCAGATCGCCGGGACGGGCTAACACCGGGGAGCTGTTTTTT
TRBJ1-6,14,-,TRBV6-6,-,CASSPRGYNSPLHF,TGTGCCAGCAGTCCTAGGGGTTATAATTCACCCCTCCACTTT
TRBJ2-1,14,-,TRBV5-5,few,CASAYPGPYNEQFF,TGTGCCAGCGCCTACCCCGGCCCCTACAATGAGCAGTTCTTC
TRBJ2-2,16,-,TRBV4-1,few,CASSQDFQGLTGELFF,TGCGCCAGCAGCCAAGATTTCCAGGGGCTCACCGGGGAGCTGTTTTTT
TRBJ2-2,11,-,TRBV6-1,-,CASSDDGELFF,TGTGCCAGCAGTGATGACGGGGAGCTGTTTTTT
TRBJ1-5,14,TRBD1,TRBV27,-,CASRLRQGIQPQHF,TGTGCCAGCAGGCTAAGACAGGGGATACAGCCCCAGCATTTT
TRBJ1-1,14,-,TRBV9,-,CASSVEGRGGEAFF,TGTGCCAGCAGCGTAGAGGGCAGGGGTGGTGAAGCTTTCTTT
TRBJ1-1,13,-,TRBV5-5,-,CASSVRGSTEAFF,TGTGCCAGCAGCGTGAGAGGGTCGACTGAAGCTTTCTTT
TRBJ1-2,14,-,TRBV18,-,CASSPGGAYYGYTF,TGTGCCAGCTCACCAGGGGGAGCTTACTATGGCTACACCTTC
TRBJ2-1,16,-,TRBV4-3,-,CASSQEKARRSNEQFF,TGCGCCAGCAGCCAAGAAAAGGCAAGAAGGAGCAATGAGCAGTTCTTC
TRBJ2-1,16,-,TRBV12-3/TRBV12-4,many,CASSPEGEWAYNEQFF,TGTGCCAGCAGTCCCGAGGGCGAGTGGGCCTACAATGAGCAGTTCTTC
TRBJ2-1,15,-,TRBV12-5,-,CASGLGPVSYNEQFF,TGTGCTAGTGGTTTGGGGCCAGTGTCCTACAATGAGCAGTTCTTC
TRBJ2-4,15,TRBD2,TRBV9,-,CASSVEEGRGNIQYF,TGTGCCAGCAGCGTAGAGGAAGGGAGGGGAAACATTCAGTACTTC
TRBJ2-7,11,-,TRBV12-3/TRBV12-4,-,CASSLEEEQYF,TGTGCCAGCAGTTTAGAAGAGGAGCAGTACTTC
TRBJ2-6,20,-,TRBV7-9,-,CASSIDGSGFSNSGANVLTF,TGTGCCAGCAGTATAGACGGTTCCGGCTTTTCCAACTCTGGGGCCAACGTCCTGACTTTC
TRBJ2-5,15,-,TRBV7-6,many,CASSPTGGQQETQYF,TGTGCCAGCAGCCCTACGGGGGGCCAGCAAGAGACCCAGTACTTC
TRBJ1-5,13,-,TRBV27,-,CASSFAVNQPQHF,TGTGCCAGCAGTTTCGCAGTAAATCAGCCCCAGCATTTT
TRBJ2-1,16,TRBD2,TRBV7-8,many,CASSSGDGGSKYEQFF,TGTGCCAGCAGCAGCGGGGATGGGGGGTCTAAGTATGAGCAGTTCTTC
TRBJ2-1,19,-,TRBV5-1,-,CASSLTAATRDGPYNEQFF,TGCGCCAGCAGCTTGACCGCGGCTACCCGGGACGGCCCCTACAATGAGCAGTTCTTC
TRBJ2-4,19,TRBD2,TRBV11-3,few,CASSLASSGGARAKNIQYF,TGTGCCAGCAGCTTAGCGTCTAGCGGGGGGGCGAGGGCCAAAAACATTCAGTACTTC
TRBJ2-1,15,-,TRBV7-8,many,CASRPLGFSYNEQFF,TGTGCCAGCAGGCCCTTGGGGTTCTCCTACAATGAGCAGTTCTTC
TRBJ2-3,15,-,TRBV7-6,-,CASSPGPGGGDTQYF,TGTGCCAGCAGCCCGGGGCCGGGGGGCGGGGATACGCAGTATTTT
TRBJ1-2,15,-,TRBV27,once,CAPAPRRVFTYGYTF,TGTGCCCCAGCACCTCGTCGGGTATTTACCTATGGCTACACCTTC
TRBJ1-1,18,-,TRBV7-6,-,CASSLEAGEAFMNTEAFF,TGTGCCAGCAGCTTGGAGGCAGGGGAGGCTTTCATGAACACTGAAGCTTTCTTT
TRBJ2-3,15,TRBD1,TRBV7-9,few,CASSFRDSGADTQYF,TGTGCCAGCAGCTTCCGGGACAGTGGAGCAGATACGCAGTATTTT
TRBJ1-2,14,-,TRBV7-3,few,CASSSNTGFYGYTF,TGTGCCAGCAGCTCGAATACAGGGTTCTATGGCTACACCTTC
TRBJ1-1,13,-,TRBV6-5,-,CASNYQGNTEAFF,TGTGCCAGCAATTACCAGGGGAACACTGAAGCTTTCTTT
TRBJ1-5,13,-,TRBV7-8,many,CASRDKGNQPQHF,TGTGCCAGCAGAGACAAGGGGAATCAGCCCCAGCATTTT
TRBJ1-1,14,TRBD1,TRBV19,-,CASSVGTGGPEAFF,TGTGCCAGTAGTGTGGGGACAGGGGGTCCTGAAGCTTTCTTT
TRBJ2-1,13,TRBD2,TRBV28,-,CASSLGGRAEQFF,TGTGCCAGCAGTTTGGGCGGGAGGGCCGAGCAGTTCTTC
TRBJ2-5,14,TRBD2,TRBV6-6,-,CASSYWGGRETQYF,TGTGCCAGCAGTTACTGGGGGGGTAGGGAGACCCAGTACTTC
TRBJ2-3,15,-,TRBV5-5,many,CASSLGEGYTDTQYF,TGTGCCAGCAGCCTGGGAGAAGGGTACACAGATACGCAGTATTTT
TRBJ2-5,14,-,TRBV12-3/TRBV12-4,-,CASSGGTASGTQYF,TGTGCCAGCAGTGGGGGGACGGCTTCCGGGACCCAGTACTTC
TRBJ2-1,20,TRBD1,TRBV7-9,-,CASSLASSPGTGLMYNEQFF,TGTGCCAGCAGCTTAGCGTCCAGTCCCGGGACAGGGTTAATGTACAATGAGCAGTTCTTC
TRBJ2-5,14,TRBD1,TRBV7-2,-,CASSATGGAGTQYF,TGTGCCAGCAGCGCTACAGGGGGCGCCGGGACCCAGTACTTC
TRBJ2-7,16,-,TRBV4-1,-,CASSPGPAVNIYEQYF,TGCGCCAGCAGCCCTGGGCCAGCCGTTAACATTTACGAGCAGTACTTC
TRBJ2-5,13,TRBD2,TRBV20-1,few,CSARPLAGWTQYF,TGCAGTGCTAGGCCTCTAGCGGGCTGGACCCAGTACTTC
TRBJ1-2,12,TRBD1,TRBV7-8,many,CATPDRANGYTF,TGTGCCACCCCGGACAGGGCGAATGGCTACACCTTC
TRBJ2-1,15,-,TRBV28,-,CASSLEWGDYNEQFF,TGTGCCAGCAGCTTAGAGTGGGGGGACTACAATGAGCAGTTCTTC
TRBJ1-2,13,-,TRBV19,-,CASSDRTVDGYTF,TGTGCCAGTAGTGACCGGACTGTAGATGGCTACACCTTC
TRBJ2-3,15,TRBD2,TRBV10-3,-,CAISEALAETDTQYF,TGTGCCATCAGTGAAGCACTAGCGGAGACAGATACGCAGTATTTT
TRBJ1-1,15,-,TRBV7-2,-,CASSSGPYSDTEAFF,TGTGCCAGCAGCTCAGGGCCCTATAGTGACACTGAAGCTTTCTTT
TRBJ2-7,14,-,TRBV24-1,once,CATSDPRSGDEQYF,TGTGCCACCAGTGATCCGAGGTCGGGAGACGAGCAGTACTTC
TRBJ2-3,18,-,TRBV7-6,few,CASSLAIPTRVSTDTQYF,TGTGCCAGCAGCTTAGCGATCCCGACAAGGGTTAGCACAGATACGCAGTATTTT
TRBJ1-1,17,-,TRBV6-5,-,CASSYWVLAGENTEAFF,TGTGCCAGCAGTTACTGGGTTCTGGCAGGGGAAAACACTGAAGCTTTCTTT
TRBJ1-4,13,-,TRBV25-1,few,CASSEKVGVPSVF,TGTGCCAGCAGTGAAAAGGTGGGAGTACCCTCGGTTTTT
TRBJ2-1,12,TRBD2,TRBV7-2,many,CASILAGNEQFF,TGTGCCAGCATCCTAGCGGGGAATGAGCAGTTCTTC